This TCR beta chain was obtained from a study of T cells after yellow fever vaccination. This clonotype was counted many times. Each CDR3 protein is one row after TCRdb ran MiXCR on the 5' RACE reads. Here the sample spans approximately 250,000 distinct CDR3 sequences, roughly 6.3% being singletons. Germline V gives CDR1 SGHRS, CDR2 YFSETQ. The V and J ends lost 4 bases and 2 bases respectively, with 13 bases between them. This CDR3 has 14 residues. This sequence joins TRBV5-1 and TRBJ2-7; perhaps D is TRBD1 or TRBD2 (6 bases each). The TCR comes from a man aged 25 to 40 who received the YFV17D yellow fever vaccine. The specimen comprised CD4+ T cells sorted from PBMCs, sampled on the day of the yellow fever booster vaccination. The CDR3 reads CASSRGDITYEQYF. CDR3 sequence (DNA): TGCGCCAGCAGCCGCGGGGACATAACCTACGAGCAGTACTTC.